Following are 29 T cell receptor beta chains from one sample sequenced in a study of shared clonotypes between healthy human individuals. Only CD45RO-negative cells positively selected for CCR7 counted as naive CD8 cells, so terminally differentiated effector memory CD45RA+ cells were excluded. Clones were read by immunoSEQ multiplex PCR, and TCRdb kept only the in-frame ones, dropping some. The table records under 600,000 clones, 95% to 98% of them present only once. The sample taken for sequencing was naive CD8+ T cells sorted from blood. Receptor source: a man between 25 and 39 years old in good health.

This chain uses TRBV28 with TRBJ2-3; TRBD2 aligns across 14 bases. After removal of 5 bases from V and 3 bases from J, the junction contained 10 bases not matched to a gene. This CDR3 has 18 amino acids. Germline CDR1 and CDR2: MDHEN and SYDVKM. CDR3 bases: TGTGCCAGCAGTCTGACTAGCGGGAGGGCCTCCTCGACAGATACGCAGTATTTT. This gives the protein CASSLTSGRASSTDTQYF.

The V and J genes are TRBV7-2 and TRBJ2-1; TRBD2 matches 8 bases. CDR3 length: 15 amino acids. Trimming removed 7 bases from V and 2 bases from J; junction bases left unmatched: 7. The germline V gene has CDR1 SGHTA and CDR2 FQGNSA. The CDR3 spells CASNFRGLAYNEQFF. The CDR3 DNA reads TGTGCCAGCAACTTCCGGGGACTAGCCTACAATGAGCAGTTCTTC. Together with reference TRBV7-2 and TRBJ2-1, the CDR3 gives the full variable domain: GAGVSQSPSNKVTEKGKDVELRCDPISGHTALYWYRQSLGQGLEFLIYFQGNSAPDKSGLPSDRFSAERTGGSVSTLTIQRTQQEDSAVYLCASNFRGLAYNEQFFGPGTRLTVL.

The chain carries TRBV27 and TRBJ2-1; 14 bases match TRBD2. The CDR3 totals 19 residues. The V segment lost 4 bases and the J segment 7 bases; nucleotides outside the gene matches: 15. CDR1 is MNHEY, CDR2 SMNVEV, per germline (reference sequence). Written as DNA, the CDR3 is TGTGCCAGCAGTTCTGGGACTAGCGGGAGCATAAGGGTGGGAAATGAGCAGTTCTTC. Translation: CASSSGTSGSIRVGNEQFF.

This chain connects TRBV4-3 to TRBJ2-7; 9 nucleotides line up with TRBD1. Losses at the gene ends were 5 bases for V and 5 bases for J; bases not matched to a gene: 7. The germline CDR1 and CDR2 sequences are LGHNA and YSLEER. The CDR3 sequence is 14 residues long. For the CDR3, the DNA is TGCGCCAGCAGCAGTTGGACAGGGGCCAACGAGCAGTACTTC. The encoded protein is CASSSWTGANEQYF.

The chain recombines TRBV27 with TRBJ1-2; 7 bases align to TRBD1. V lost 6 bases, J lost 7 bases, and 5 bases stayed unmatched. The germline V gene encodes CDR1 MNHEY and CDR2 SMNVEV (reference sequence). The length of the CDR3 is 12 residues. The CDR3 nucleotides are TGTGCCAGCAGAGGGACAGAAGTTGGCTACACCTTC. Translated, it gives CASRGTEVGYTF.

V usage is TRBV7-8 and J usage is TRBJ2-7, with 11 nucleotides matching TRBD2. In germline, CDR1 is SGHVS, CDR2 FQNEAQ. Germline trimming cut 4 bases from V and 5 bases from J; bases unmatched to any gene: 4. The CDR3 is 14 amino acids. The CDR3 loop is CASSSLAGEDEQYF. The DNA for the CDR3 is TGTGCCAGCAGCTCACTAGCGGGAGAGGACGAGCAGTACTTC.

Here the CDR3 reads CASSFFRDDYYNEQFF. The CDR3 DNA is TGCGCCAGCAGCTTCTTCCGAGATGACTACTACAATGAGCAGTTCTTC. This chain connects TRBV5-1 to TRBJ2-1, with a tentative D call TRBD2 (5 bases). Trimming took off 2 bases at V and 3 bases at J, with 15 bases between the two ends. The germline V gene has CDR1 SGHRS and CDR2 YFSETQ. This CDR3 spans 16 amino acids.

CDR3 nucleotide sequence: TGTGCCAGCAGGGCTAGCTCCTACGAGCAGTACTTC. It encodes CASRASSYEQYF. The chain combines TRBV27 with TRBJ2-7; D is ambiguous. The V end was cut by 6 bases, the J end by 0 bases, with 6 bases between. Germline lookup yields CDR1 MNHEY and CDR2 SMNVEV (reference sequence). This CDR3 is 12 amino acids long.

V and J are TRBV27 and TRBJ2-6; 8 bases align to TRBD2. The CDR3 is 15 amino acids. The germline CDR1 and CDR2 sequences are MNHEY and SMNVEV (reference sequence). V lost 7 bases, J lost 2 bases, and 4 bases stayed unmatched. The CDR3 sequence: CASTSRGAGANVLTF. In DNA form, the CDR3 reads TGTGCCAGCACCTCGCGGGGGGCTGGGGCCAACGTCCTGACTTTC.

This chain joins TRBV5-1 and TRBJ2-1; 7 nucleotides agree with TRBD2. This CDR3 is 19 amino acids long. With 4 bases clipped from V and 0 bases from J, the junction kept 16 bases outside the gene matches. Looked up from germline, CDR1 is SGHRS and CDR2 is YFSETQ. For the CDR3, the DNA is TGCGCCAGCAGCCCCCCCGATGGTAGCGGGTTCGACTCCTACAATGAGCAGTTCTTC. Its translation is CASSPPDGSGFDSYNEQFF.

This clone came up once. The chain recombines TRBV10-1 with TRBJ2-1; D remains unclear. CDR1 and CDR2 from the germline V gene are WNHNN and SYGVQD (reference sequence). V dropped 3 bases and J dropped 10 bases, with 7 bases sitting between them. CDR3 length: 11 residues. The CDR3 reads CASSDIGEQFF. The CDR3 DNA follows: TGCGCCAGCAGTGATATCGGAGAGCAGTTCTTC.

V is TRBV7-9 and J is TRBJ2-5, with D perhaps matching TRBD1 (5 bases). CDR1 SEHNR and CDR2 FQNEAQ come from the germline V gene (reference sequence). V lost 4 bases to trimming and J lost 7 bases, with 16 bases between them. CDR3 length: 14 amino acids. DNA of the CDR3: TGTGCCAGCAGCTCCTCCGACAGTCCGGGGACCCAGTACTTC. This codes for CASSSSDSPGTQYF.

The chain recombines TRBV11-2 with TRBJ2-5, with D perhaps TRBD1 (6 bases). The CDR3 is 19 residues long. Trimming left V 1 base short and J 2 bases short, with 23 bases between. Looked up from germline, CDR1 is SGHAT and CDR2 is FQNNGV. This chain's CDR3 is CASSLAPGQTKATQETQYF. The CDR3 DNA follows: TGTGCCAGCAGCTTAGCCCCGGGACAAACAAAGGCTACACAAGAGACCCAGTACTTC.

The CDR3 DNA follows: TGCGCCAGCAGCCAAGGAGCAGGGATGGGAGAGACCCAGTACTTC. Amino acids: CASSQGAGMGETQYF. The V and J genes are TRBV4-1 and TRBJ2-5; a possible D gene is TRBD1 (5 bases). V lost 1 base to trimming and J lost 4 bases, with 13 bases between them. The germline gives CDR1 MGHRA, CDR2 YSYEKL. The CDR3 runs to 15 residues.

CDR3 sequence (DNA): TGTGCCAGCACCCTACAGGGGGTCGGATACGAGCAGTACTTC. Its translation is CASTLQGVGYEQYF. The gene calls are TRBV7-8 and TRBJ2-7; 8 bases agree with TRBD1. Germline loops: CDR1 SGHVS, CDR2 FQNEAQ. CDR3 length equals 14 residues. The J segment lost 4 bases and the V segment lost 7 bases, leaving 9 bases of the junction unmatched.

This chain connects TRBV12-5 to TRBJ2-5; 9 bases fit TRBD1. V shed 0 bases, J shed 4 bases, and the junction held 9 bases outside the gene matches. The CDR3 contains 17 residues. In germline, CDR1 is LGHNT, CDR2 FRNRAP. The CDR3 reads CASGLVGTGWMGETQYF. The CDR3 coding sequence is TGTGCTAGTGGTTTGGTCGGGACAGGGTGGATGGGAGAGACCCAGTACTTC. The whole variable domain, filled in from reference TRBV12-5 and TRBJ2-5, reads DARVTQTPRHKVTEMGQEVTMRCQPILGHNTVFWYRQTMMQGLELLAYFRNRAPLDDSGMPKDRFSAEMPDATLATLKIQPSEPRDSAVYFCASGLVGTGWMGETQYFGPGTRLLVL.

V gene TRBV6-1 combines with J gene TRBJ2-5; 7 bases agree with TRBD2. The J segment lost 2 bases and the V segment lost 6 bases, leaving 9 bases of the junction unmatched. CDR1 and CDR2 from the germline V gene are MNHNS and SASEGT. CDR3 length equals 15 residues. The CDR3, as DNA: TGTGCCAGCAGCCCCTTTGGGGGGGTGCAAGAGACCCAGTACTTC. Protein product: CASSPFGGVQETQYF.

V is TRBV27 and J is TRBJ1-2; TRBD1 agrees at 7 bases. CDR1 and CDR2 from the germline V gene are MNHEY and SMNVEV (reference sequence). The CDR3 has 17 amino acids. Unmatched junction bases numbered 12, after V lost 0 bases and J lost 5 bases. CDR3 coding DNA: TGTGCCAGCAGTTTATCCTACTACGACAGGGTCTTTTATGGCTACACCTTC. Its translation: CASSLSYYDRVFYGYTF.

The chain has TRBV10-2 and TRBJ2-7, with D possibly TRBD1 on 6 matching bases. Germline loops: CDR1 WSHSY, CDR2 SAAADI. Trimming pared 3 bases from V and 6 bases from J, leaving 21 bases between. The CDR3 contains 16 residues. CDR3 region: CASSDHTVTGEGEQYF. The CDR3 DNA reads TGCGCCAGCAGTGACCACACCGTGACAGGTGAAGGCGAGCAGTACTTC.

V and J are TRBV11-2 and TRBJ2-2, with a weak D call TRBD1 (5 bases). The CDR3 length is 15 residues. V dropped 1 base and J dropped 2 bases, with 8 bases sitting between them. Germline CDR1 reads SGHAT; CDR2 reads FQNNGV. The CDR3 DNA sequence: TGTGCCAGCAGCTTAGTTAGGGGTAACACCGGGGAGCTGTTTTTT. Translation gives CASSLVRGNTGELFF.

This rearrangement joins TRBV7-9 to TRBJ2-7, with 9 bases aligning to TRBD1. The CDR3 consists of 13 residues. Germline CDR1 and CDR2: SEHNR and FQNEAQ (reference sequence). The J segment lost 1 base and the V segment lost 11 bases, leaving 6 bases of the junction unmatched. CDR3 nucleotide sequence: TGTGCCTCACGGGACAGGGCATCCTACGAGCAGTACTTC. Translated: CASRDRASYEQYF.

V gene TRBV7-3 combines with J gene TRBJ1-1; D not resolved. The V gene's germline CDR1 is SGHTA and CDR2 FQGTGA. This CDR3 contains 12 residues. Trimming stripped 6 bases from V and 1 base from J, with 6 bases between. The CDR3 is CASRAWNTEAFF. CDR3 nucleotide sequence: TGTGCCAGCAGGGCCTGGAACACTGAAGCTTTCTTT.

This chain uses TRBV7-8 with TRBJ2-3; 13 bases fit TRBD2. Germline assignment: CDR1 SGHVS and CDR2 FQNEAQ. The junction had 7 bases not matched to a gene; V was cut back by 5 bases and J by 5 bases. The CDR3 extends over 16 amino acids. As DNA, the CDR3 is TGTGCCAGCAGCCCGTGGACTAGCGGGAGTCTAGATACGCAGTATTTT. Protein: CASSPWTSGSLDTQYF.

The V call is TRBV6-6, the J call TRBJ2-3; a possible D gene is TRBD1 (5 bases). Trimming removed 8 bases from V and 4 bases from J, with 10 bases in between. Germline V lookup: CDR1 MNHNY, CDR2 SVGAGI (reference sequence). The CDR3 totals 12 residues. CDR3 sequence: CASGAVPDTQYF. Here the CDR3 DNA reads TGTGCCAGCGGGGCAGTCCCAGATACGCAGTATTTT.

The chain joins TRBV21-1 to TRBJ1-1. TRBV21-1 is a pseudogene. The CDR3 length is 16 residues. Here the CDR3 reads CASSIQGAPMNTEAFF. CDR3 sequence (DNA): TGTGCCAGCAGCATCCAGGGAGCTCCGATGAACACTGAAGCTTTCTTT.

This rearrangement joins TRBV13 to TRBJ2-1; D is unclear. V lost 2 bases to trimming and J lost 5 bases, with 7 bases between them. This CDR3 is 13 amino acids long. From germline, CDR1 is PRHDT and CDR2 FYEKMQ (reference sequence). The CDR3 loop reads CASSLTLNNEQFF. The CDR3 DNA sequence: TGTGCCAGCAGCTTAACACTTAACAATGAGCAGTTCTTC.

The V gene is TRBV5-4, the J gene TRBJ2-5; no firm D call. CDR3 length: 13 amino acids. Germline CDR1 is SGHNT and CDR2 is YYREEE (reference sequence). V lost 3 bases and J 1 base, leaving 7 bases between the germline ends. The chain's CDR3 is CASSYASQETQYF. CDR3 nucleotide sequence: TGTGCCAGCAGCTACGCAAGCCAAGAGACCCAGTACTTC.

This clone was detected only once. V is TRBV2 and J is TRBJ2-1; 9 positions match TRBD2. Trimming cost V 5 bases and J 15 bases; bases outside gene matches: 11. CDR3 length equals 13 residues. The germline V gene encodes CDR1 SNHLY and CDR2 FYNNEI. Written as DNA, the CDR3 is TGTGCCAGCAGTCTAGACTTAGCGGGAGATCCGTTCTTC. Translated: CASSLDLAGDPFF. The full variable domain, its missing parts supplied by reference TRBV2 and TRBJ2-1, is EPEVTQTPSHQVTQMGQEVILRCVPISNHLYFYWYRQILGQKVEFLVSFYNNEISEKSEIFDDQFSVERPDGSNFTLKIRSTKLEDSAMYFCASSLDLAGDPFFGPGTRLTVL.

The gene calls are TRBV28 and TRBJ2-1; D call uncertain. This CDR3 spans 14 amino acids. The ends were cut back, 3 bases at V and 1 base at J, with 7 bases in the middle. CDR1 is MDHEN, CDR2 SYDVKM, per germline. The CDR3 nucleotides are TGTGCCAGCAGTTTTCAGAGATCCTACAATGAGCAGTTCTTC. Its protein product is CASSFQRSYNEQFF.